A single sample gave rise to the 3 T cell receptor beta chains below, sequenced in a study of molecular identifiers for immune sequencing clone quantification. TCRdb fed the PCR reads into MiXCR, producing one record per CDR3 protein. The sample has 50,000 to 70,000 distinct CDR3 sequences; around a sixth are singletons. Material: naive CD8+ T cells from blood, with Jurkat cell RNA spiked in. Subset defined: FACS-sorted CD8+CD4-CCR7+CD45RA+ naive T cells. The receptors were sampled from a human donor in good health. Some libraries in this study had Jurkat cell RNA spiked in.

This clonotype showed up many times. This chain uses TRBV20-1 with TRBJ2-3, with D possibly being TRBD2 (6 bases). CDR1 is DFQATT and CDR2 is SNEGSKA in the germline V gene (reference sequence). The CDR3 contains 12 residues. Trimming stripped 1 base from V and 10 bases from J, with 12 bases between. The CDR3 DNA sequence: TGCAGTGCTAGAGTTATGGCTAGCGCGCAGTATTTT. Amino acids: CSARVMASAQYF.

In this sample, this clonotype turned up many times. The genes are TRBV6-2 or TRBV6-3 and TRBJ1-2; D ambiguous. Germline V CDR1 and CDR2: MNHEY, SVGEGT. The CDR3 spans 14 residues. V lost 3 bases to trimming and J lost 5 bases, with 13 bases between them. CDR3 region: CASSYISQDYGYTF. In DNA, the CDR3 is TGTGCCAGCAGTTATATCAGCCAGGATTATGGCTACACCTTC.

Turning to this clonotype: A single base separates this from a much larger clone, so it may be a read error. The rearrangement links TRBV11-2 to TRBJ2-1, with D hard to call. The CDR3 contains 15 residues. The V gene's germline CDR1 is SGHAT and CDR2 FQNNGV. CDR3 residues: CVSSHLGSSYDEQFF. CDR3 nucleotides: TGTGTCAGCAGCCACCTAGGCAGTTCGTACGATGAGCAGTTCTTC.